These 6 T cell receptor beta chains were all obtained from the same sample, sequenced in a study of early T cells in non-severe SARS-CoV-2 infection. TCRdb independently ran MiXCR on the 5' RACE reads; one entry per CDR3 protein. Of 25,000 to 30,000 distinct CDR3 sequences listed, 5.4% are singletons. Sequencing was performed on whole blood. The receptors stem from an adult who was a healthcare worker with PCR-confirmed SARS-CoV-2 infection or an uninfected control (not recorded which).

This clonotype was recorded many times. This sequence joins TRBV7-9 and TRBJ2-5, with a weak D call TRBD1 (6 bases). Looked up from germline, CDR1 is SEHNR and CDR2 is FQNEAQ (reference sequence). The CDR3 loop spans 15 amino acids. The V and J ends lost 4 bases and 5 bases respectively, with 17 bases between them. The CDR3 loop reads CASSSPGVVPETQYF. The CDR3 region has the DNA TGTGCCAGCAGCTCGCCAGGGGTGGTACCTGAGACCCAGTACTTC.

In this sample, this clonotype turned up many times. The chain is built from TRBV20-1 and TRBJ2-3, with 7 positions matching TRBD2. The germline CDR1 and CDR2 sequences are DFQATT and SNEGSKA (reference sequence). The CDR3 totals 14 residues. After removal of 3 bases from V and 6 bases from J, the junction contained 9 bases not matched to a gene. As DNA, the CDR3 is TGCAGTGCTAGTAGCGCGGGGGTGTTGGATACGCAGTATTTT. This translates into CSASSAGVLDTQYF.

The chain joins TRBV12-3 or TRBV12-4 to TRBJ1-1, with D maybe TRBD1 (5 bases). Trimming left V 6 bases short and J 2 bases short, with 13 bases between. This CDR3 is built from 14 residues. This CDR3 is CASRPRALNTEAFF. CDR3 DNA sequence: TGTGCCAGCAGGCCCAGGGCCCTAAACACTGAAGCTTTCTTT.

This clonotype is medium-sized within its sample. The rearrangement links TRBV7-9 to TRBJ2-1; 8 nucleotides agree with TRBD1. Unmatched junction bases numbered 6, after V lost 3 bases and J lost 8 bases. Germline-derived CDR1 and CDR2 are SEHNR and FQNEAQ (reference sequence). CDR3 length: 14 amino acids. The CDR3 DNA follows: TGTGCCAGCAGCTTCGGCCAGACAGGGGATGAGCAGTTCTTC. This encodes CASSFGQTGDEQFF.

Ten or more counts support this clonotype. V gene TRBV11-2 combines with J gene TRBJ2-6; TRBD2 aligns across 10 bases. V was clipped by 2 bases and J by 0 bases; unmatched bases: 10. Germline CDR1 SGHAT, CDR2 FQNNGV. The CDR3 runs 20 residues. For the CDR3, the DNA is TGTGCCAGCAGCTTAAGGATCCCTAGCGGGGGCTCCTCTGGGGCCAACGTCCTGACTTTC. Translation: CASSLRIPSGGSSGANVLTF.

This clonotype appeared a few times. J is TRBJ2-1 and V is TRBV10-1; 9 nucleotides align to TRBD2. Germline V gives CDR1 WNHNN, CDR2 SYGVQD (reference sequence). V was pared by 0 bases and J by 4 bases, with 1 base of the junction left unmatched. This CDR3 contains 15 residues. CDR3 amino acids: CASSESSGGYNEQFF. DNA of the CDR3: TGCGCCAGCAGTGAGTCTAGCGGGGGTTACAATGAGCAGTTCTTC.